The 7 T cell receptor beta chains reported below all come from one sample, sequenced in a study of T cell clusters in autoimmune cytopenias. Multiplex touch-down PCR amplified TRB using TRB-A and TRB-B pools in one tube. Reanalyzing the multiplex PCR reads, TCRdb keeps one entry per CDR3 protein, without DNA. Its table records more than 4,500 distinct CDR3 sequences. TRB was amplified from around 250 ng of peripheral blood genomic DNA per sample. This sample was shared with a second study, whose subject was T cell repertoires in aging, cancer and after chemotherapy.

Input material: peripheral blood. The receptors here all came from a human donor in good health.

The chain has TRBV21-1 and TRBJ2-2; the D gene TCRdb calls, TRBD1, cannot be checked with no DNA. TRBV21-1 constitutes a pseudogene. CDR3 size: 16 residues. CDR3 region: CASSTQTGRNTGELFF.

By frequency, this clonotype is medium-sized. The rearrangement links TRBV6-5 to TRBJ1-4. From germline, CDR1 is MNHEY and CDR2 SVGAGI. The CDR3 length is 16 residues. The CDR3 loop reads CASSYSISYTNEKLFF.

The chain employs TRBV28 and TRBJ1-2; without DNA, the TCRdb call of TRBD1 cannot be checked. The germline V gene encodes CDR1 MDHEN and CDR2 SYDVKM. This CDR3 has 13 amino acids. CDR3 amino acids: CATTSPAGGGYTF.

Here the CDR3 reads CASRSRDIPSPDTQYF. The chain has TRBV27 and TRBJ2-3; TCRdb returns TRBD1, unconfirmable since there is no DNA. The germline gives CDR1 MNHEY, CDR2 SMNVEV (reference sequence). The CDR3 extends over 16 amino acids.

This clonotype is medium-sized (0.01 to 0.1%) by frequency. This chain joins TRBV6-5 and TRBJ1-2; TCRdb's D call, TRBD1, is unchecked because there is no DNA. The germline gives CDR1 MNHEY, CDR2 SVGAGI. The CDR3 sequence is 13 residues long. This CDR3 is CASSATGGYGYTF.

Judged by frequency, this clonotype is medium-sized. V is TRBV18 and J is TRBJ2-7. The CDR3 is made up of 14 amino acids. In germline, CDR1 is KGHSH, CDR2 LQKENI. Here the CDR3 reads CASSPPGLTYEQYF.

The chain employs TRBV7-2 and TRBJ2-2; without DNA, the TCRdb call of TRBD2 cannot be checked. CDR1 is SGHTA, CDR2 FQGNSA, per germline. The CDR3 extends over 16 amino acids. Here the CDR3 reads CASSLGGGRTVGELFF.